The 20 T cell receptor beta chains reported below all come from one sample, sequenced in a study of OX40 agonist ivuxolimab in advanced cancers. The method behind the library was the immunoSEQ multiplex PCR assay. This immuneACCESS table, as held by TCRdb, lists in-frame sequences with V and J called but not all clones. Of the missing ones, under half trace to an unresolved V gene in checked studies; the others have no known cause. The sample table contains tens of thousands of clones; only one count was recorded for more than 70% of them. The ten largest clones represent about 0.25% of the sample. The sample in question was CD4+ or CD8+ T cells sorted from blood, obtained in a trial of the OX40 agonist ivuxolimab. Receptors were obtained from an adult with an advanced solid tumor such as melanoma, head and neck, liver or kidney cancer.

This clone was observed a single time. The V call is TRBV6-5, the J call TRBJ2-7; 10 nucleotides line up with TRBD1. CDR1 is MNHEY, CDR2 SVGAGI, per germline. The CDR3 runs to 15 residues. V was clipped by 5 bases and J by 2 bases; unmatched bases: 6. The CDR3 DNA reads TGTGCCAGCAGTCGAACCGGGACAGGGGCCTACGAGCAGTACTTC. Translated, it gives CASSRTGTGAYEQYF.

V and J are TRBV27 and TRBJ2-5, with a tentative D call TRBD2 (5 bases). Germline V lookup: CDR1 MNHEY, CDR2 SMNVEV (reference sequence). The germline V and J ends were trimmed by 8 bases and 11 bases, with 21 bases remaining between them. The CDR3 contains 13 residues. CDR3 sequence (DNA): TGTGCCAGCTTTTCTAGGGTCTTGGGAGAGCAGTACTTC. This gives the protein CASFSRVLGEQYF.

J is TRBJ1-1 and V is TRBV7-8, with TRBD1 as a possible D gene (5 bases). This CDR3 is built from 14 residues. The germline V gene has CDR1 SGHVS and CDR2 FQNEAQ. V lost 2 bases, J lost 1 base, and 8 bases lay in between. The CDR3 spells CASSLRQGNTEAFF. The CDR3 coding sequence is TGTGCCAGCAGCTTAAGGCAGGGGAACACTGAAGCTTTCTTT. The variable domain in full, completed from reference TRBV7-8 and TRBJ1-1, reads GAGVSQSPRYKVAKRGQDVALRCDPISGHVSLFWYQQALGQGPEFLTYFQNEAQLDKSGLPSDRFFAERPEGSVSTLKIQRTQQEDSAVYLCASSLRQGNTEAFFGQGTRLTVV.

This clone appeared a few times. J is TRBJ1-2 and V is TRBV29-1; D is ambiguous. The CDR3 covers 12 residues. The V end lost 7 bases, the J end lost 4 bases, and 13 bases lay between the germline ends. CDR1 and CDR2 from the germline V gene are SQVTM and ANQGSEA. CDR3 bases: TGCAGCGCCCAGACACCGACCTATGGCTACACCTTC. Residues: CSAQTPTYGYTF.

In DNA form, the CDR3 reads TGCGCCAGCAGCCGGAGTACGCCTAACACCGGGGAGCTGTTTTTT. Its protein product is CASSRSTPNTGELFF. V gene TRBV5-1 combines with J gene TRBJ2-2; no clear D gene. Germline assignment: CDR1 SGHRS and CDR2 YFSETQ. The CDR3 spans 15 residues. Trimming cost V 4 bases and J 2 bases, with 12 bases left between them.

This clone occurred a few times. The chain uses TRBV19 and TRBJ2-7, with D unclear. V lost 3 bases to trimming and J lost 0 bases, with 12 bases between them. CDR3 length: 15 amino acids. Germline assignment: CDR1 LNHDA and CDR2 SQIVND (reference sequence). The CDR3 DNA sequence: TGTGCCAGTAGTATTGGAGCCCCCCACTCCTACGAGCAGTACTTC. Its translation: CASSIGAPHSYEQYF.

The chain has TRBV10-1 and TRBJ1-4; D remains unclear. This CDR3 has 18 residues. Germline V gene data show CDR1 as WNHNN and CDR2 as SYGVQD (reference sequence). With 0 bases removed from V and 3 bases from J, the gap between germline ends came to 17 bases. The CDR3 is CASSESTLEGLANEKLFF. Written as DNA, the CDR3 is TGCGCCAGCAGTGAGTCGACTCTCGAAGGCTTGGCTAATGAAAAACTGTTTTTT.

A few counts support this clone. The V gene is TRBV5-6, the J gene TRBJ2-7; D tentatively fits TRBD1 or TRBD2 (5 bases each). Germline V gene sequence: CDR1 SGHDT, CDR2 YYEEEE. V lost 0 bases to trimming and J lost 3 bases, with 10 bases between them. The CDR3 has 14 amino acids. In DNA form, the CDR3 reads TGTGCCAGCAGCTTGGCGTGGGGGAACTACGAGCAGTACTTC. Its protein product is CASSLAWGNYEQYF.

The chain couples TRBV7-9 to TRBJ2-7, with D unclear. Germline V gene sequence: CDR1 SEHNR, CDR2 FQNEAQ (reference sequence). The length of the CDR3 is 14 residues. Between the trimmed V and J ends, which lost 0 bases and 1 base, there was a span of 7 bases. CDR3 sequence: CASSLAHSSYEQYF. The CDR3 DNA reads TGTGCCAGCAGCTTAGCCCATTCGTCCTACGAGCAGTACTTC.

This chain links TRBV5-4 with TRBJ1-4; 7 positions match TRBD1. Losses at the gene ends were 0 bases for V and 5 bases for J; bases not matched to a gene: 7. The germline CDR1 and CDR2 sequences are SGHNT and YYREEE (reference sequence). CDR3 length: 16 amino acids. CDR3 in amino acids: CASSLEWTGGNEKLFF. The CDR3 region has the DNA TGTGCCAGCAGCTTGGAGTGGACAGGAGGGAATGAAAAACTGTTTTTT. The full variable domain, with the rest looked up from reference TRBV5-4 and TRBJ1-4, is ETGVTQSPTHLIKTRGQQVTLRCSSQSGHNTVSWYQQALGQGPQFIFQYYREEENGRGNFPPRFSGLQFPNYSSELNVNALELDDSALYLCASSLEWTGGNEKLFFGSGTQLSVL.

The gene calls are TRBV28 and TRBJ2-7; 8 nucleotides line up with TRBD2. CDR3 length: 15 amino acids. V dropped 3 bases and J dropped 0; count of bases not matched to a gene: 4. CDR1 is MDHEN and CDR2 is SYDVKM in the germline V gene. CDR3 coding DNA: TGTGCCAGCAGTTTTGGGAGCGGGAGCTCCTACGAGCAGTACTTC. Amino acids: CASSFGSGSSYEQYF.

This chain links TRBV28 with TRBJ2-7, with 7 nucleotides matching TRBD1. J was trimmed by 5 bases and V by 4 bases; bases with no gene match: 5. Germline V gene sequence: CDR1 MDHEN, CDR2 SYDVKM. The CDR3 contains 13 residues. CDR3 sequence reads: CASSSGQSHEQYF. Here the CDR3 DNA reads TGTGCCAGCAGTTCGGGACAGAGCCACGAGCAGTACTTC.

The V gene is TRBV5-6, the J gene TRBJ2-1, with 9 bases that match TRBD2. Germline V lookup: CDR1 SGHDT, CDR2 YYEEEE. The length of the CDR3 is 16 residues. Trimming took 4 bases from V and 2 from J; bases not matched to a gene: 7. The CDR3 region has the DNA TGTGCCAGCAGCCTACGTGGCGGGAGGGCCTACAATGAGCAGTTCTTC. Protein sequence: CASSLRGGRAYNEQFF.

The rearrangement joins TRBV7-9 to TRBJ2-6; TRBD1 matches at 12 bases. Germline V gene data show CDR1 as SEHNR and CDR2 as FQNEAQ (reference sequence). Trimming cost V 11 bases and J 0 bases; bases outside gene matches: 11. The CDR3 has 18 residues. CDR3: CAAKGDRGLYSGANVLTF. In DNA form, the CDR3 reads TGTGCCGCAAAGGGGGACAGGGGGCTATACTCTGGGGCCAACGTCCTGACTTTC.

The rearrangement joins TRBV7-8 to TRBJ2-7, with a tentative D call TRBD1 (6 bases). There are 15 residues in the CDR3. Trimming removed 1 base from V and 2 bases from J, with 12 bases in between. Germline V gene data show CDR1 as SGHVS and CDR2 as FQNEAQ. CDR3 in amino acids: CASSLVKDSAYEQYF. In DNA, the CDR3 is TGTGCCAGCAGCTTAGTTAAGGACAGCGCCTACGAGCAGTACTTC.

The rearrangement joins TRBV6-1 to TRBJ2-1; D might be TRBD1 (5 bases). From germline, CDR1 is MNHNS and CDR2 SASEGT. The CDR3 contains 15 residues. Between the trimmed V and J ends, which lost 2 bases and 5 bases, there was a span of 13 bases. The DNA of the CDR3 is TGTGCCAGCAGTGAATCGGCAGGGTGGGACAATGAGCAGTTCTTC. Protein sequence: CASSESAGWDNEQFF.

This rearrangement joins TRBV6-5 to TRBJ2-7; maybe TRBD2 (6 bases). V lost 7 bases and J 3 bases, leaving 13 bases between the germline ends. CDR1 MNHEY and CDR2 SVGAGI come from the germline V gene. This CDR3 has 13 amino acids. The chain's CDR3 is CASTKMGLYEQYF. In nucleotides, the CDR3 is TGTGCCAGCACCAAAATGGGACTCTACGAGCAGTACTTC.

The V gene is TRBV28, the J gene TRBJ1-5; D gene ambiguous. CDR1 and CDR2 from the germline V gene are MDHEN and SYDVKM. CDR3 length equals 11 residues. V lost 8 bases and J 3 bases, leaving 5 bases between the germline ends. The CDR3 protein is CASPLNQPQHF. As DNA, the CDR3 is TGTGCCAGCCCACTCAATCAGCCCCAGCATTTT.

This chain joins TRBV7-9 and TRBJ2-3, with TRBD2 identical over 12 bases. CDR1 is SEHNR and CDR2 is FQNEAQ in the germline V gene (reference sequence). V dropped 7 bases and J dropped 7; count of bases not matched to a gene: 6. CDR3 length equals 14 residues. CDR3 sequence reads: CASTRTSGEHTQYF. As DNA, the CDR3 is TGTGCCAGCACCCGGACTAGCGGGGAGCATACGCAGTATTTT.

The gene calls are TRBV2 and TRBJ1-5; 7 bases align to TRBD1. CDR1 and CDR2 from the germline V gene are SNHLY and FYNNEI. This CDR3 is built from 14 residues. V lost 7 bases to trimming and J lost 3 bases; unmatched junction nucleotides: 6. The CDR3 protein is CASKTGTDNQPQHF. The DNA of the CDR3 is TGTGCCAGCAAAACCGGGACAGACAATCAGCCCCAGCATTTT. Complete variable domain (other parts from reference TRBV2 and TRBJ1-5): EPEVTQTPSHQVTQMGQEVILRCVPISNHLYFYWYRQILGQKVEFLVSFYNNEISEKSEIFDDQFSVERPDGSNFTLKIRSTKLEDSAMYFCASKTGTDNQPQHFGDGTRLSIL.